This T cell receptor beta chain comes out of a study of blood T cell repertoires in COVID-19 (dated by TCRdb to 2019 to 2021). As for the study more broadly: Samples from collaborators originated in the United States, Italy and Spain and spanned both the acute and convalescent phases of COVID-19. The material from the prospective study consisted of cDNA or gDNA derived from T cells, B-cell-depleted T cells, or PBMCs. Where available, HLA class I and class II types were obtained from metadata supplied by the sample provider rather than from assay-based typing. Sample metadata almost always included a de-identified subject ID, COVID-19 status, age in years and sex. The dataset comprised deeply sampled blood TCRbeta repertoires from subjects exposed to, actively infected with, or recovered from COVID-19. The samples were drawn from the first 160 participants of the ongoing ImmuneRACE study and from some 1,300 subjects provided by 6 global collaborators. The repertoires were released in a freely available public database meant as a resource for research on the immune response to SARS-CoV-2. The full study reports these points: How much clinical and demographic metadata was included differed by source and by participant, and the metadata was provided uncurated.

One collaborating source in Seattle enrolled patients while the patients were actively infected and followed the patients over time throughout the course of disease. The collaborating institutions used their own protocols to collect whole blood in K2EDTA tubes. For TCRbeta analysis, collaborators shipped samples in one of three forms: frozen whole blood, isolated PBMCs, or DNA extracted from either of those sample types. Turning to this clone: Which antigen it targets is not known. It has no much larger one-base neighbor in the sample; base qualities were not kept.

Trimming costs V 5 bases and J 5 bases, and their ends lie 10 bases apart. The CDR3 covers 11 residues, taking in both the cysteine and the phenylalanine. Just the 33-base CDR3 DNA is kept, in frame starting at base 1. The germline V gene (reference sequence) specifies GTSNPN as CDR1 and SVGIG as CDR2. TCRbeta CDR3 regions were amplified from genomic DNA using the immunoSEQ Assay, a bias-controlled multiplex PCR. The authors' pipeline ran thus. The number of nucleated cells in each sample was estimated by amplification of reference gene primers within the assay. To quantify the absolute abundance of each unique TCRbeta CDR3 rearrangement, sequence reads were collapsed and filtered. Productive Simpson clonality was computed per sample as the square root of Simpson's diversity index over productive rearrangements. This is the immuneACCESS table as TCRdb keeps it, with only in-frame sequences that have V and J called. A part of the clones is gone; compared with another copy, unresolved V genes explain less than half, and the rest is unexplained. Clone size and the V and J calls come from that table; the DNA yielded D and trimming. The sample table records hundreds of thousands of clones; around 91% of these occur just once. The ten largest clones add up to around 0.97% of the sample.

The chain is encoded by TRBV30 joined to TRBJ2-7; the D gene is perhaps TRBD1, on 6 matching bases. The sequence came from a woman aged 40-49 years with COVID-19, enrolled during active disease. The sample taken for sequencing was peripheral blood. Here is the DNA: TGTGCCTGGCAGGGGATCCACGAGCAGTACTTC. This codes for CAWQGIHEQYF. Joined to the reference TRBV30 and TRBJ2-7 proteins, this CDR3 gives the full variable domain: SQTIHQWPATLVQPVGSPLSLECTVEGTSNPNLYWYRQAAGRGLQLLFYSVGIGQISSEVPQNLSASRPQDRQFILSSKKLLLSDSGFYLCAWQGIHEQYFGPGTRLTVT.